Below are 15 T cell receptor beta chains sequenced from a single sample in a study of blood T cell repertoires in COVID-19. Generated by immunoSEQ multiplex PCR, the TCRdb table keeps only in-frame clones and is missing some. Altogether 45,000 or so clones are present, 88% being singletons, with the ten largest covering 13% to 15%. Sequenced input: peripheral blood. Source of these receptors: a human donor in a cohort sampled during active COVID-19.

V gene TRBV5-1 combines with J gene TRBJ1-1; a possible D gene is TRBD1 (6 bases). The CDR3 is 12 residues long. Germline-derived CDR1 and CDR2 are SGHRS and YFSETQ. The V gene lost 5 bases and the J gene lost 8 bases, with 13 bases spanning the gap. CDR3 sequence (DNA): TGCGCCAGCAGTTACAGGGAGGGGGAAGCTTTCTTT. Protein product: CASSYREGEAFF.

This chain uses TRBV28 with TRBJ1-1, with a weak D call TRBD1 (5 bases). Looked up from germline, CDR1 is MDHEN and CDR2 is SYDVKM. The CDR3 consists of 14 residues. V was trimmed by 5 bases and J by 0 bases, leaving 10 bases between them. Here the CDR3 reads CASSPRAMNTEAFF. The CDR3 DNA reads as TGTGCCAGCAGTCCCAGGGCCATGAACACTGAAGCTTTCTTT.

Written as DNA, the CDR3 is TGCGCCAGCAGTGAAGGGGTAATCGCTGAAGCTTTCTTT. Translating gives CASSEGVIAEAFF. This chain joins TRBV10-1 and TRBJ1-1; possible D gene TRBD1, 5 bases. There are 13 residues in the CDR3. V was pared by 3 bases and J by 6 bases, with 11 bases between. Germline CDR1 is WNHNN and CDR2 is SYGVQD (reference sequence).

The chain couples TRBV18 to TRBJ1-1, with D possibly matching TRBD1 (5 bases). CDR1 is KGHSH and CDR2 is LQKENI in the germline V gene. CDR3 length equals 14 residues. The V end lost 6 bases, the J end lost 1 base, and 12 bases lay between the germline ends. In nucleotides, the CDR3 is TGTGCCAGCTCCCTCTCCGGGGGGAACACTGAAGCTTTCTTT. It specifies CASSLSGGNTEAFF.

The rearrangement links TRBV13 to TRBJ1-1; 8 nucleotides line up with TRBD1. The V gene's germline CDR1 is PRHDT and CDR2 FYEKMQ (reference sequence). The CDR3 loop spans 14 amino acids. After removal of 7 bases from V and 3 bases from J, the junction contained 7 bases not matched to a gene. This CDR3 reads CASTKTGVDTEAFF. Written as DNA, the CDR3 is TGTGCCAGCACCAAGACAGGGGTCGACACTGAAGCTTTCTTT.

This chain uses TRBV10-3 with TRBJ2-7, with 11 positions matching TRBD1. The CDR3 length is 13 residues. From germline, CDR1 is ENHRY and CDR2 SYGVKD. V was clipped by 10 bases and J by 3 bases; unmatched bases: 5. The CDR3 DNA is TGTGCCACCACGGGACAGGGGGACTACGAGCAGTACTTC. It yields the protein CATTGQGDYEQYF.

The J gene is TRBJ1-4, the V gene TRBV30, with unresolved D. Per the germline V gene, CDR1 is GTSNPN and CDR2 is SVGIG (reference sequence). The CDR3 contains 14 residues. Deletions cut 1 base from V and 4 bases from J, with 10 bases between. This CDR3 is CAWSEAPGNEKLFF. Here the CDR3 DNA reads TGTGCCTGGAGTGAGGCTCCAGGTAATGAAAAACTGTTTTTT.

This chain links TRBV7-9 with TRBJ2-3, with a possible D match to TRBD1 (5 bases). This CDR3 comprises 15 residues. Germline lookup yields CDR1 SEHNR and CDR2 FQNEAQ (reference sequence). Trimming shortened V by 3 bases and J by 5 bases, and 15 bases separated the two germline ends. The CDR3 DNA sequence: TGTGCCAGCAGCTTCGATGTTCCAGGGTTAGATACGCAGTATTTT. As protein: CASSFDVPGLDTQYF.

This chain links TRBV7-2 with TRBJ1-4; D remains unclear. Trimming cost V 2 bases and J 5 bases, with 9 bases left between them. Germline CDR1 is SGHTA and CDR2 is FQGNSA. CDR3 length equals 14 residues. CDR3: CASSLRSANEKLFF. Here the CDR3 DNA reads TGTGCCAGCAGCTTACGCAGCGCGAATGAAAAACTGTTTTTT.

V gene TRBV29-1 combines with J gene TRBJ1-2; D is unresolved. CDR1 SQVTM and CDR2 ANQGSEA come from the germline V gene. CDR3 size: 12 residues. Trimming left V 7 bases short and J 8 bases short, with 17 bases between. The CDR3, as DNA: TGCAGCGCTACGGAGGGCGAGGCGGGCTACACCTTC. This translates into CSATEGEAGYTF.

V usage is TRBV7-9 and J usage is TRBJ2-7; 9 bases are shared with TRBD1. This CDR3 region has 15 residues. The J segment lost 2 bases and the V segment lost 1 base, leaving 3 bases of the junction unmatched. Germline CDR1 and CDR2: SEHNR and FQNEAQ (reference sequence). This CDR3 reads CASSLEGTGPYEQYF. The CDR3 DNA reads TGTGCCAGCAGCTTAGAAGGGACAGGGCCCTACGAGCAGTACTTC.

V and J are TRBV5-5 and TRBJ2-3; no firm D call. The CDR3 runs to 13 residues. CDR1 is SGHKS and CDR2 is YYEKEE in the germline V gene (reference sequence). V was shortened by 4 bases and J by 2 bases, with 8 bases between the two germline ends. CDR3 region: CASSSPNTDTQYF. The DNA for the CDR3 is TGTGCCAGCAGCAGCCCCAACACAGATACGCAGTATTTT.

V usage is TRBV7-9 and J usage is TRBJ1-1; no definite D call. The V end lost 8 bases, the J end lost 6 bases, and 31 bases lay between the germline ends. Per germline, CDR1 SEHNR and CDR2 FQNEAQ (reference sequence). The CDR3 runs 18 residues. CDR3 nucleotides: TGTGCCAGCGCATTCTCCGGGTCATCTGATTATCCATTATCTGAAGCTTTCTTT. Its translation is CASAFSGSSDYPLSEAFF.

The genes are TRBV19 and TRBJ1-5; D not resolved. The CDR3 runs to 13 residues. Germline V gene lookup returns CDR1 LNHDA and CDR2 SQIVND (reference sequence). Deletions cut 3 bases from V and 4 bases from J, with 7 bases between. The CDR3 region is CASSMNANQPQHF. For the CDR3, the DNA is TGTGCCAGTAGTATGAACGCGAATCAGCCCCAGCATTTT. Full variable domain (remainder filled in from reference TRBV19 and TRBJ1-5): DGGITQSPKYLFRKEGQNVTLSCEQNLNHDAMYWYRQDPGQGLRLIYYSQIVNDFQKGDIAEGYSVSREKKESFPLTVTSAQKNPTAFYLCASSMNANQPQHFGDGTRLSIL.

The chain is built from TRBV6-6 and TRBJ1-5; D possibly corresponds to TRBD1 (6 bases). CDR3 length equals 15 residues. Looked up from germline, CDR1 is MNHNY and CDR2 is SVGAGI (reference sequence). Deletions cut 7 bases from V and 2 bases from J, with 15 bases between. CDR3 in DNA: TGTGCCAGCACGAAACCAGGGGCTGGCAATCAGCCCCAGCATTTT. This encodes CASTKPGAGNQPQHF.